This T cell receptor beta chain was profiled in a study of T cells in narcolepsy. Overall study context: Patients with NT1 or NT2 and healthy control donors were enrolled. Study-wide results and caveats: Reportedly, autoreactive clonotypes were serially detected in patients' blood but not controls'.

TCRdb's copy holds only in-frame clones and misses some; the assay was immunoSEQ multiplex PCR. The sample includes 20,000 to 25,000 clones, 80% to 90% of them seen just once. Germline CDR1 reads SGHNT; CDR2 reads YENEEA. The CDR3 contains 18 residues. Trimming cost V 2 bases and J 6 bases, with 23 bases left between them. To note about this clone: What it binds is unknown.

Sequenced material: CD45RA- memory CD4+ T cells from PBMCs. The chain links TRBV11-3 to TRBJ2-1; D gene uncertain. This sequence originates from a human donor with narcolepsy. For the CDR3, the DNA is TGTGCCAGCAGCTTATCCCCGGCCGGGCGGAGCCTTAGCAATGAGCAGTTCTTC. Amino acids: CASSLSPAGRSLSNEQFF.